The T cell receptor beta chain under discussion was sequenced for a study of blood T cell repertoires in COVID-19. For the study at large: The cDNA or gDNA used as material had been derived from T cells, B-cell-depleted T cells, or PBMCs.

TCRdb keeps only in-frame clones here, not all; method: immunoSEQ multiplex PCR. The repertoire has around 150,000 clones, about 90% of them found once; the top ten carry more than 4.5%. With 3 bases clipped from V and 2 bases from J, the junction kept 7 bases outside the gene matches. The germline V gene has CDR1 MNHEY and CDR2 SVGAGI. The CDR3 extends over 15 amino acids. V is TRBV6-5 and J is TRBJ2-7; 7 nucleotides align to TRBD1. The sample consisted of peripheral blood. This clonotype was obtained from a man aged 25-40 years with COVID-19, enrolled during active disease. Here the CDR3 DNA reads TGTGCCAGCAGTTATCGACAGGGTCCCACCTACGAGCAGTACTTC. Protein product: CASSYRQGPTYEQYF.